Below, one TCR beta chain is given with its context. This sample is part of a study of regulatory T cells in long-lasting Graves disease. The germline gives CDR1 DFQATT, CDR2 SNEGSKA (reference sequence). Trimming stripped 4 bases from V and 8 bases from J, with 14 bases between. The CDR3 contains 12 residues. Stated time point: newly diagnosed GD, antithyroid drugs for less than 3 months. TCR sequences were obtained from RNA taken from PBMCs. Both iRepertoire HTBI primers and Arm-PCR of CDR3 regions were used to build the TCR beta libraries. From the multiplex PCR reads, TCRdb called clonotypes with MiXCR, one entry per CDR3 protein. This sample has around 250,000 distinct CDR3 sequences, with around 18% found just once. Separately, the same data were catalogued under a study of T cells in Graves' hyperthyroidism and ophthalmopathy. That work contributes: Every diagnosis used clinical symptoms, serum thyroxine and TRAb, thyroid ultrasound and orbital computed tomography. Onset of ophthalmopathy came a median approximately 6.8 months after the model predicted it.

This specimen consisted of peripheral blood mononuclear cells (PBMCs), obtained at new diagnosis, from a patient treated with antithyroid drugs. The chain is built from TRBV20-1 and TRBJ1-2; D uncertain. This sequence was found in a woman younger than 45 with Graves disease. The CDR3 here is CSAIDLPGGYTF. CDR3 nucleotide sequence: TGCAGTGCTATTGATCTCCCGGGGGGCTACACCTTC.